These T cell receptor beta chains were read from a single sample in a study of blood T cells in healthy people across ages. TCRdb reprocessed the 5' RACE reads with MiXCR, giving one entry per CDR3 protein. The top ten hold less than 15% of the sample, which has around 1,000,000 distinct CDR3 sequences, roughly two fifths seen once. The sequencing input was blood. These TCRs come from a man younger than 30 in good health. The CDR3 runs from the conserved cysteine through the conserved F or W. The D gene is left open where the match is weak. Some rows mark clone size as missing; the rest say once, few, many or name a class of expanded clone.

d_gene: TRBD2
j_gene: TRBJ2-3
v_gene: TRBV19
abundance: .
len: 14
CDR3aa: CASTASGYTDTQYF
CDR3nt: TGTGCCAGTACGGCTAGCGGGTACACAGATACGCAGTATTTT

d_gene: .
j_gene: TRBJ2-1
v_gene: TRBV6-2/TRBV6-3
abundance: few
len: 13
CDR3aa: CASSYAGVNEQFF
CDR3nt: TGTGCCAGCAGTTACGCCGGGGTTAATGAGCAGTTCTTC

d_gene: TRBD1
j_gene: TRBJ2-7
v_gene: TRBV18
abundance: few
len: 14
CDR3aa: CASSPDRVNYEQYF
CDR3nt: TGTGCCAGCTCACCCGACAGGGTAAACTACGAGCAGTACTTC

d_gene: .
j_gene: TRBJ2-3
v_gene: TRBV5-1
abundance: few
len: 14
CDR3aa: CASSLVTAMDTQYF
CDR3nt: TGCGCCAGCAGCTTGGTAACAGCAATGGATACGCAGTATTTT

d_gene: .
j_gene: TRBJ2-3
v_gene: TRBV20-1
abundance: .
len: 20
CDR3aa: CSARDPRDSKVLRNTDTQYF
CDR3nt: TGCAGTGCTAGAGATCCTCGGGACTCGAAAGTACTGCGGAACACAGATACGCAGTATTTT

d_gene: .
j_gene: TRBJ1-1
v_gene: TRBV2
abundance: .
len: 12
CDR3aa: CASNSQGVRAFF
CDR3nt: TGTGCCAGCAATTCGCAGGGAGTACGAGCTTTCTTT

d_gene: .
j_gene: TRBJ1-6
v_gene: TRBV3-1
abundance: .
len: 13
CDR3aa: CASSQDLDPRLHF
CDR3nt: TGTGCCAGCAGCCAAGATCTGGACCCCCGGCTCCACTTT

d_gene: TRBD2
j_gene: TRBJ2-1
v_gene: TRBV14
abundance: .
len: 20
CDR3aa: CASSHWPGTRQISSYNEQFF
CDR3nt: TGTGCCAGCAGCCATTGGCCCGGGACTAGACAGATCAGCTCCTACAATGAGCAGTTCTTC

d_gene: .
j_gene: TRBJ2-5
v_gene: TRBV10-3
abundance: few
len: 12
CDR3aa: CAISSPRETQYF
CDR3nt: TGTGCCATCAGTTCCCCCCGGGAGACCCAGTACTTC

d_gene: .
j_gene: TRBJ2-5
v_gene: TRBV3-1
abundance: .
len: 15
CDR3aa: CASSQDGGDYREQYF
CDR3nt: TGTGCCAGCAGCCAAGATGGCGGGGATTATCGGGAGCAGTACTTC

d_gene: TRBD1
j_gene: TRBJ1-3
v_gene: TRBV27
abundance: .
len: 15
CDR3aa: CASKKDRGAGNTIYF
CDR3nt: TGTGCCAGTAAAAAGGACAGGGGGGCAGGAAACACCATATATTTT

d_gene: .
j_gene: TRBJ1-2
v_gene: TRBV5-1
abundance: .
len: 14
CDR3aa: CASSSSTQTYGYTF
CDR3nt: TGCGCCAGCAGCTCCTCGACCCAGACCTATGGCTACACCTTC

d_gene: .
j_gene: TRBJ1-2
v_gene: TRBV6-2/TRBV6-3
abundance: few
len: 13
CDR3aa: CASSRPAQYGYTF
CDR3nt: TGTGCCAGCAGTCGCCCGGCCCAGTATGGCTACACCTTC

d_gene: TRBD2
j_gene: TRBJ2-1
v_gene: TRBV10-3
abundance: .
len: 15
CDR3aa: CAISGSGGPDNEQFF
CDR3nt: TGTGCCATCAGTGGGTCGGGAGGACCCGACAATGAGCAGTTCTTC

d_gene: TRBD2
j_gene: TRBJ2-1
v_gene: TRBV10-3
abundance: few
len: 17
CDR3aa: CAISGASASGGTNEQFF
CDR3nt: TGTGCCATCAGTGGCGCGAGTGCTAGCGGGGGGACCAATGAGCAGTTCTTC

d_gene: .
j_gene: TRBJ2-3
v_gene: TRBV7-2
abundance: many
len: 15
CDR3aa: CASSLHGPSTDTQYF
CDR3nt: TGTGCCAGCAGCTTACATGGACCTAGCACAGATACGCAGTATTTT

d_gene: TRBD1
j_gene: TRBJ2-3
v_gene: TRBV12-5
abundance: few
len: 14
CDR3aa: CASGLSQGADTQYF
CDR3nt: TGTGCTAGTGGTTTGAGCCAGGGGGCAGATACGCAGTATTTT

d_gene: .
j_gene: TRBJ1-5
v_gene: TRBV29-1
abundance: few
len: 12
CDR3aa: CSVGLPNQPQHF
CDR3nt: TGCAGCGTGGGACTCCCCAATCAGCCCCAGCATTTT

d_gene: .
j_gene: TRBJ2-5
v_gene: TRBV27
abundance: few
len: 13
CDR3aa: CASSISLAETQYF
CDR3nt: TGTGCCAGCAGCATTAGCCTCGCAGAGACCCAGTACTTC

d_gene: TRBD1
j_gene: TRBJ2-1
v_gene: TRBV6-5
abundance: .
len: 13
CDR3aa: CASGGQGFHEQFF
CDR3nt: TGTGCCAGCGGGGGACAGGGGTTCCATGAGCAGTTCTTC

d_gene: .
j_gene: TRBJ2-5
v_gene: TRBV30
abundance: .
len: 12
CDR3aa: CAWGGLGETQYF
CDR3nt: TGTGCCTGGGGGGGTCTGGGGGAGACCCAGTACTTC

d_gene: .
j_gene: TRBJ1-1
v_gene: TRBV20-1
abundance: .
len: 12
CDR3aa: CSATDQNTEAFF
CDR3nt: TGCAGTGCCACGGATCAGAACACTGAAGCTTTCTTT

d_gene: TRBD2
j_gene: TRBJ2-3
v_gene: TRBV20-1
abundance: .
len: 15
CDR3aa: CSAIRLAGFTDTQYF
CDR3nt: TGCAGTGCTATCCGACTAGCGGGATTCACAGATACGCAGTATTTT

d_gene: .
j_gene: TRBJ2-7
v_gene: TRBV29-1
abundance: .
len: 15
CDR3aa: CSVKYRDKLEYEQYF
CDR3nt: TGCAGCGTGAAGTACCGGGACAAGTTGGAATACGAGCAGTACTTC

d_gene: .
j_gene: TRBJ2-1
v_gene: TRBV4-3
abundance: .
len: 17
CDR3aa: CASSQDFTAGGYNEQFF
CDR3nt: TGCGCCAGCAGCCAAGATTTTACAGCGGGCGGGTACAATGAGCAGTTCTTC

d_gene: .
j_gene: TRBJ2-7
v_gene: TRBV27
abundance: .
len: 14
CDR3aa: CASSPRTPSYEQYF
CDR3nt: TGTGCCAGCAGTCCTCGGACCCCCTCCTACGAGCAGTACTTC

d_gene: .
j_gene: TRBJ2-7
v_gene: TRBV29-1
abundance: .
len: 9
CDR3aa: CSVGSEQYF
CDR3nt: TGCAGCGTCGGAAGTGAGCAGTACTTC

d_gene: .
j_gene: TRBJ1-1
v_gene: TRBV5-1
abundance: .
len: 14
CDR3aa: CASSKGVMNTEAFF
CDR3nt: TGCGCCAGCAGCAAGGGGGTCATGAACACTGAAGCTTTCTTT

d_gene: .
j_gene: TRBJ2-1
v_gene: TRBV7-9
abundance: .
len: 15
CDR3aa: CASSLTRGALEEQFF
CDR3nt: TGTGCCAGCAGCTTAACCCGGGGGGCATTGGAGGAGCAGTTCTTC

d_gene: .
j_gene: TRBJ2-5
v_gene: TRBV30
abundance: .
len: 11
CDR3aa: CAWSMRGEQYF
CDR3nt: TGTGCCTGGAGTATGAGGGGAGAGCAGTACTTC

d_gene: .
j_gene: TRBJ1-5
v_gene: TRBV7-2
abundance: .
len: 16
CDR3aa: CASSLAESGPIRAQHF
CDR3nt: TGTGCCAGCAGCTTAGCGGAGTCGGGACCCATAAGGGCCCAGCATTTT

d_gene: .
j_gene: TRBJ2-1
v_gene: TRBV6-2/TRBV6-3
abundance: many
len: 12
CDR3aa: CASSSTSHEQFF
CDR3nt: TGTGCCAGCAGCTCCACTAGCCATGAGCAGTTCTTC

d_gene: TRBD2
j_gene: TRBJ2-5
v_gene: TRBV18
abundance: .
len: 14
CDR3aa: CASSPTSGEETQYF
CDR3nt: TGTGCCAGCTCACCGACTAGCGGAGAAGAGACCCAGTACTTC

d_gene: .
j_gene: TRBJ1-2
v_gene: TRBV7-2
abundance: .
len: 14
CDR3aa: CASSPRSTNYGYTF
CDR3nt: TGTGCCAGCAGCCCCCGCTCTACTAACTATGGCTACACCTTC

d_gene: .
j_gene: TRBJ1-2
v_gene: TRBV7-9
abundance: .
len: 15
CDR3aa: CASSLAPARDYGYTF
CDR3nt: TGTGCCAGCAGCTTAGCGCCGGCACGGGACTATGGCTACACCTTC

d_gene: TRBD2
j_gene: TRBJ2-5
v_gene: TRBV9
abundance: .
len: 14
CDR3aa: CASSPRLAPETQYF
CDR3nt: TGTGCCAGCAGCCCACGACTAGCCCCAGAGACCCAGTACTTC

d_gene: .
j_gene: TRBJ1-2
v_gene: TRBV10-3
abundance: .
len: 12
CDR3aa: CAISSDNYGYTF
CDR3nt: TGTGCCATCAGCTCAGATAACTATGGCTACACCTTC

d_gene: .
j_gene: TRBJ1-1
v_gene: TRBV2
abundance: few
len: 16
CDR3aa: CASPSQCRAFGTEAFF
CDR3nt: TGTGCCAGCCCTAGCCAATGCAGGGCCTTTGGCACTGAAGCTTTCTTT

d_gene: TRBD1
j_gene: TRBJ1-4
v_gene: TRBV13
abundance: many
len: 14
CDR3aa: CASSPGTGEEKLFF
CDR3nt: TGTGCCAGCAGCCCGGGGACAGGGGAAGAAAAACTGTTTTTT

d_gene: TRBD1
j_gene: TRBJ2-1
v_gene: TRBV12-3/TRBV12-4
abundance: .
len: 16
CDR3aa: CASSRGQGRISNEQFF
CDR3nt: TGTGCCAGCAGTAGGGGACAGGGAAGGATAAGCAATGAGCAGTTCTTC

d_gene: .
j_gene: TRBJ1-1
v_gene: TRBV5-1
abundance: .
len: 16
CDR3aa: CASSVVNRDGNTEAFF
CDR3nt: TGCGCCAGCAGCGTAGTGAACAGGGATGGGAACACTGAAGCTTTCTTT

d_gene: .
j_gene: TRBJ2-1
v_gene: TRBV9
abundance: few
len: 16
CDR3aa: CASSLRASPSYNEQFF
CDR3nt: TGTGCCAGCAGCCTCCGAGCTAGCCCCTCCTACAATGAGCAGTTCTTC

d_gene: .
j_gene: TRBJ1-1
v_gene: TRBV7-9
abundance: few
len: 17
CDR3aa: CASSSTVRRGYGSEAFF
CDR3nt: TGTGCCAGCAGCTCAACCGTCCGACGGGGATATGGCTCTGAAGCTTTCTTT

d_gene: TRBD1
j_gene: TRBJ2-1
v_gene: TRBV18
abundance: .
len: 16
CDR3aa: CASSPSSDRVSNEQFF
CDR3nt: TGTGCCAGCTCACCCTCCTCGGACAGGGTCTCCAATGAGCAGTTCTTC

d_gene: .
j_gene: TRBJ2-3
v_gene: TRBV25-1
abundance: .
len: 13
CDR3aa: CASSDRVADTQYF
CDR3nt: TGTGCCAGCAGTGACAGGGTTGCAGATACGCAGTATTTT

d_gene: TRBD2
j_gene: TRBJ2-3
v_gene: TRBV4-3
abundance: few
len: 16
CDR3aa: CASSQATSGETDTQYF
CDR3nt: TGCGCCAGCAGCCAAGCGACTAGCGGGGAAACAGATACGCAGTATTTT

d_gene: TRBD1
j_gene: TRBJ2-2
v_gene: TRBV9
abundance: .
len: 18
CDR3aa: CASSTILQGAVDTGELFF
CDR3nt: TGTGCCAGCAGCACCATCTTACAGGGGGCGGTAGACACCGGGGAGCTGTTTTTT

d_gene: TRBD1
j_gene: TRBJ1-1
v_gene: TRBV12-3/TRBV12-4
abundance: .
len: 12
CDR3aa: CASGQAIDEAFF
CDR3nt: TGTGCCAGCGGACAGGCCATCGATGAAGCTTTCTTT

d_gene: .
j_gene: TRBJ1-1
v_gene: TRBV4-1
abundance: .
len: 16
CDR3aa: CASSQPRAGLNTEAFF
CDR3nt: TGCGCCAGCAGCCAACCTCGGGCAGGTTTGAACACTGAAGCTTTCTTT

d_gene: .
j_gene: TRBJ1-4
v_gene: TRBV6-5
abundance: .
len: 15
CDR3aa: CASSPSGEGGEKLFF
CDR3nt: TGTGCCAGCAGTCCCTCAGGGGAGGGTGGTGAAAAACTGTTTTTT

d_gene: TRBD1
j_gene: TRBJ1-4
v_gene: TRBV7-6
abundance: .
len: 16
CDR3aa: CASSAAPVGQGRKLFF
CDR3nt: TGTGCCAGCAGCGCAGCTCCTGTAGGACAGGGCCGAAAACTGTTTTTT

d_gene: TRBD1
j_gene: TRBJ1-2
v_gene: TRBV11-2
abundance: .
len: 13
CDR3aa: CASSLGRTGGYTF
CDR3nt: TGTGCCAGCAGCTTAGGTCGGACAGGCGGCTACACCTTC

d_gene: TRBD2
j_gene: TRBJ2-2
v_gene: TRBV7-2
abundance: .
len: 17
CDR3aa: CASSLVRRGEITGELFF
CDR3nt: TGTGCCAGCAGCTTAGTTCGGCGGGGGGAAATCACCGGGGAGCTGTTTTTT

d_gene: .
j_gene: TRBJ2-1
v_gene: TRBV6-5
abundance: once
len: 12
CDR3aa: CASSYSENGQFF
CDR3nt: TGTGCCAGCAGTTACTCGGAGAATGGGCAGTTCTTC

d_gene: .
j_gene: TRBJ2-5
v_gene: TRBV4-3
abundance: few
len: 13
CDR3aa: CASSQAPQETQYF
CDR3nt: TGCGCCAGCAGCCAAGCCCCCCAAGAGACCCAGTACTTC

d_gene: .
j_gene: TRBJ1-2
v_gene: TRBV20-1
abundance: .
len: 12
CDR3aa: CSARRPNYGYTF
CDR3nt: TGCAGTGCTAGACGACCTAACTATGGCTACACCTTC

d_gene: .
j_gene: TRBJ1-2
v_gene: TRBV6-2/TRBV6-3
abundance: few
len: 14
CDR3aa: CASSYWAGDYGYTF
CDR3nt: TGTGCCAGCAGTTACTGGGCGGGCGACTATGGCTACACCTTC

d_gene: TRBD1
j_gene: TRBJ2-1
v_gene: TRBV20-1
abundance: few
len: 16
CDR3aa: CSASPALVRGIDEQFF
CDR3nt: TGCAGTGCTAGCCCAGCGTTGGTCAGGGGGATCGATGAGCAGTTCTTC

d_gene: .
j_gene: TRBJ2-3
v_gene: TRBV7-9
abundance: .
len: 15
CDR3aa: CASNPPALGTDTQYF
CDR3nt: TGTGCCAGCAACCCCCCGGCCCTAGGCACAGATACGCAGTATTTT

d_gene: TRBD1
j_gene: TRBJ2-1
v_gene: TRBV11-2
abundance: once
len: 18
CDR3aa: CASSLIPGQAFTYNERFF
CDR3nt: TGTGCCAGCAGCCTGATTCCGGGACAGGCTTTCACCTACAATGAGCGGTTCTTC